This T cell receptor (beta chain) was captured by sequencing in a study of T cell responses to AZD1222 COVID-19 vaccine. Germline V gene data show CDR1 as MDHEN and CDR2 as SYDVKM. CDR3 length equals 13 residues. The ends were cut back, 2 bases at V and 6 bases at J, with 11 bases in the middle. The protocol was immunoSEQ multiplex PCR, while the TCRdb copy is restricted to in-frame clones and leaves out a portion. Here the sample spans roughly 93,000 clones, 80% to 90% being singletons. Overall study findings and caveats: When two AZD1222 doses had been given, Spike-specific TCR breadth and depth rose. Repertoire sampling occurred only after the peak T cell response.

As concerns this clone: What it recognizes is unknown.

The sequences come from peripheral blood, collected on day 0 of AZD1222 vaccination. The receptor's source is an adult in good health. This chain uses TRBV28 with TRBJ2-7; D not certain. DNA of the CDR3: TGTGCCAGCAGTTTAGGAGTCGATCCCGAGCAGTACTTC. It yields the protein CASSLGVDPEQYF.